A selection of T cell receptor beta chains follows, all from one sample in a study of breast tumors, draining lymph nodes, adjacent tissues. One entry per CDR3 protein, called by TCRdb with MiXCR from the multiplex PCR reads. The sample lists 200,000 to 250,000 distinct CDR3 sequences; under 40% were seen once. The source material was axillary lymph node tissue. The receptors here all came from a female donor with breast cancer. Some clones in this sample may be carry-over from other donors' samples. The CDR3 runs from the conserved cysteine through the conserved F or W. Each record gives: J gene, clone size, V gene, D gene, CDR3 DNA, CDR3 protein. A D gene is named only where the DNA matches it firmly. Expanded clones get a size class; other rows say once, few or many, or leave the size out.

j_gene: TRBJ1-4; abundance: .; v_gene: TRBV19; d_gene: TRBD1; CDR3nt: TGTGCCAGTAGTATAGGCGCAGGGGGCGACGAAAAACTGTTTTTT; CDR3aa: CASSIGAGGDEKLFF
j_gene: TRBJ2-3; abundance: many; v_gene: TRBV29-1; d_gene: .; CDR3nt: TGCAGCACCACAAGTACAGATACGCAGTATTTT; CDR3aa: CSTTSTDTQYF
j_gene: TRBJ2-1; abundance: .; v_gene: TRBV24-1; d_gene: TRBD1; CDR3nt: TGTGCCACCAGTGGGCAGGGGGCTGAGGAGCAGTTCTTC; CDR3aa: CATSGQGAEEQFF
j_gene: TRBJ2-3; abundance: .; v_gene: TRBV24-1; d_gene: .; CDR3nt: TGTGCCACCAGTGATACGACCGCCAGCGCAGATACGCAGTATTTT; CDR3aa: CATSDTTASADTQYF
j_gene: TRBJ1-4; abundance: many; v_gene: TRBV4-3; d_gene: TRBD1; CDR3nt: TGCGCCAGCAGCCGGGCCCCGGGACAGGGGGGAGAAAAACTGTTTTTT; CDR3aa: CASSRAPGQGGEKLFF
j_gene: TRBJ2-6; abundance: .; v_gene: TRBV7-2; d_gene: .; CDR3nt: TGTGCCAGCAGCTTATTACCCCGGGCCAACGTCCTGACTTTC; CDR3aa: CASSLLPRANVLTF
j_gene: TRBJ2-3; abundance: .; v_gene: TRBV7-3; d_gene: .; CDR3nt: TGTGCCAGCAGCTTAAGGGGCTCAGGGAATACGCAGTATTTT; CDR3aa: CASSLRGSGNTQYF
j_gene: TRBJ2-5; abundance: many; v_gene: TRBV10-3; d_gene: .; CDR3nt: TGTGCCATCAGTGAATCGCCGACCCAAGAGACCCAGTACTTC; CDR3aa: CAISESPTQETQYF
j_gene: TRBJ2-3; abundance: many; v_gene: TRBV4-2; d_gene: .; CDR3nt: TGTGCCAGCAGCCAAGCCGGGTCAGGGATGGATACGCAGTATTTT; CDR3aa: CASSQAGSGMDTQYF
j_gene: TRBJ2-5; abundance: many; v_gene: TRBV5-1; d_gene: TRBD1; CDR3nt: TGCGCCAGTGGGACAGGGAGTTTTGAGACCCAGTACTTC; CDR3aa: CASGTGSFETQYF
j_gene: TRBJ2-3; abundance: .; v_gene: TRBV20-1; d_gene: TRBD2; CDR3nt: TGCAGTGCTTCCGGGACTAGCGGGGGGGCCACAGATACGCAGTATTTT; CDR3aa: CSASGTSGGATDTQYF
j_gene: TRBJ1-3; abundance: once; v_gene: TRBV6-6; d_gene: TRBD1; CDR3nt: TGTGCCAGCAGTTACGCCGGGACAGGGGTCTGCTCCAGCTCTGGAAACACCATATATTTT; CDR3aa: CASSYAGTGVCSSSGNTIYF
j_gene: TRBJ2-5; abundance: many; v_gene: TRBV9; d_gene: .; CDR3nt: TGTGCCAGCAGCGCTTATGGCGGCAGCCAAGAGACCCAGTACTTC; CDR3aa: CASSAYGGSQETQYF
j_gene: TRBJ2-1; abundance: many; v_gene: TRBV10-3; d_gene: TRBD2; CDR3nt: TGTGCCATCAGTGAGCTAGCGGGTACAAATGAGCAGTTCTTC; CDR3aa: CAISELAGTNEQFF
j_gene: TRBJ2-3; abundance: many; v_gene: TRBV20-1; d_gene: TRBD2; CDR3nt: TGCAGTGCTAGGTCGGTTCTCAGCGGGAGGGCCAGCACAGATACGCAGTATTTT; CDR3aa: CSARSVLSGRASTDTQYF
j_gene: TRBJ2-1; abundance: .; v_gene: TRBV29-1; d_gene: TRBD2; CDR3nt: TGCAGCGTGACTAGCGGGGGGGCCCATGAGCAGTTCTTC; CDR3aa: CSVTSGGAHEQFF
j_gene: TRBJ1-4; abundance: many; v_gene: TRBV2; d_gene: .; CDR3nt: TGTGCCAGCATAGAGGACAGAACAACTAATGAAAAACTGTTTTTT; CDR3aa: CASIEDRTTNEKLFF
j_gene: TRBJ2-7; abundance: many; v_gene: TRBV5-1; d_gene: .; CDR3nt: TGCGCCAGCAGCAGGACTACACTGAGTTACTACGAGCAGTACTTC; CDR3aa: CASSRTTLSYYEQYF
j_gene: TRBJ2-5; abundance: many; v_gene: TRBV19; d_gene: TRBD2; CDR3nt: TGTGCCAGTAGTCTCCGACTAGCGGGCGGGGGGGAGACCCAGTACTTC; CDR3aa: CASSLRLAGGGETQYF
j_gene: TRBJ2-3; abundance: many; v_gene: TRBV7-3; d_gene: .; CDR3nt: TGTGCCAGCAGCGCTGGCGGGGCGTTGACAGATACGCAGTATTTT; CDR3aa: CASSAGGALTDTQYF
j_gene: TRBJ2-7; abundance: many; v_gene: TRBV4-2; d_gene: .; CDR3nt: TGTGCCAGCAGCCAAGATTTGCAGGGCTACGAGCAGTACTTC; CDR3aa: CASSQDLQGYEQYF
j_gene: TRBJ2-5; abundance: many; v_gene: TRBV13; d_gene: TRBD2; CDR3nt: TGTGCCAGCACCCAACGGGGACTACAAGAGACCCAGTACTTC; CDR3aa: CASTQRGLQETQYF
j_gene: TRBJ1-5; abundance: few; v_gene: TRBV29-1; d_gene: .; CDR3nt: TGCAGCAACGGGGGGGGCAATCAGCCCCAGCATTTT; CDR3aa: CSNGGGNQPQHF
j_gene: TRBJ2-2; abundance: many; v_gene: TRBV7-3; d_gene: TRBD2; CDR3nt: TGTGCCAGCAGCCCTTCCGGACTAGCGGGGAGGACCGGGGAGCTGTTTTTT; CDR3aa: CASSPSGLAGRTGELFF
j_gene: TRBJ1-5; abundance: many; v_gene: TRBV19; d_gene: TRBD1; CDR3nt: TGTGCCAGTAGTATAGTAGGACAGGGGGTGAGCAATCAGCCCCAGCATTTT; CDR3aa: CASSIVGQGVSNQPQHF
j_gene: TRBJ1-3; abundance: .; v_gene: TRBV12-1; d_gene: .; CDR3nt: TGTGCCAGCAACAATCACCCATTCAGGGGGAGGGTAGGAAACACCATATATTTT; CDR3aa: CASNNHPFRGRVGNTIYF
j_gene: TRBJ2-5; abundance: .; v_gene: TRBV7-9; d_gene: TRBD2; CDR3nt: TGTGCCAGCCCTCCGCGGGCTAGCGGGGGCCTCCAAGAGACCCAGTACTTC; CDR3aa: CASPPRASGGLQETQYF
j_gene: TRBJ2-5; abundance: many; v_gene: TRBV20-1; d_gene: .; CDR3nt: TGCAGTTTGGCCGTGGAAGAGACCCAGTCCTTC; CDR3aa: CSLAVEETQSF
j_gene: TRBJ2-7; abundance: many; v_gene: TRBV24-1; d_gene: .; CDR3nt: TGTGCCACCAGTGATGGGATCGAGCAGTACTTC; CDR3aa: CATSDGIEQYF
j_gene: TRBJ1-2; abundance: many; v_gene: TRBV7-2; d_gene: .; CDR3nt: TGTGCCAGCAGCTTGTGGCAGGGCCGCAGTGGCTACACCTTC; CDR3aa: CASSLWQGRSGYTF
j_gene: TRBJ2-5; abundance: many; v_gene: TRBV7-9; d_gene: TRBD1; CDR3nt: TGTGCCAGCAGCTCCTTGGGACAGGGATCGTCGGAGACCCAGTACTTC; CDR3aa: CASSSLGQGSSETQYF
j_gene: TRBJ2-3; abundance: many; v_gene: TRBV9; d_gene: TRBD2; CDR3nt: TGTGCCAGCAGCGTAGCTAGCGGTATGGATACGCAGTATTTT; CDR3aa: CASSVASGMDTQYF
j_gene: TRBJ2-7; abundance: .; v_gene: TRBV5-1; d_gene: .; CDR3nt: TGCGCCAGCACCCGGGGCAATGAGCAGTACTTC; CDR3aa: CASTRGNEQYF
j_gene: TRBJ2-1; abundance: .; v_gene: TRBV29-1; d_gene: TRBD2; CDR3nt: TGCAGCTTAGTTAGCGGGAGGGCAACCTACAATGAGCAGTTCTTC; CDR3aa: CSLVSGRATYNEQFF
j_gene: TRBJ2-2; abundance: .; v_gene: TRBV7-9; d_gene: TRBD2; CDR3nt: TGTGCCAGCAGGGGGGGGAGCACCGGGGAGCTGTTTTTT; CDR3aa: CASRGGSTGELFF
j_gene: TRBJ2-2; abundance: .; v_gene: TRBV28; d_gene: TRBD1; CDR3nt: TGTGCCAGCATGAGAGGGGGCGAGGGCGGGGAGCTGTTTTTT; CDR3aa: CASMRGGEGGELFF
j_gene: TRBJ2-7; abundance: many; v_gene: TRBV3-1; d_gene: .; CDR3nt: TGTGCCAGCAGCCATGAGGGCTACGAGCAGTACTTC; CDR3aa: CASSHEGYEQYF
j_gene: TRBJ2-3; abundance: .; v_gene: TRBV20-1; d_gene: TRBD1; CDR3nt: TGCAGTGCCATCCTCGTTACAGAGGGGGCGGATACGCAGTATTTT; CDR3aa: CSAILVTEGADTQYF
j_gene: TRBJ1-3; abundance: .; v_gene: TRBV28; d_gene: .; CDR3nt: TGTGCCAGCAGGGGCGGTTCGGAAACGAACACCATATATTTT; CDR3aa: CASRGGSETNTIYF
j_gene: TRBJ1-3; abundance: .; v_gene: TRBV15; d_gene: .; CDR3nt: TGTGCCACCAGCAGACTAGGGAGGTCTGGAAACACCATATATTTT; CDR3aa: CATSRLGRSGNTIYF
j_gene: TRBJ2-3; abundance: .; v_gene: TRBV10-2; d_gene: TRBD2; CDR3nt: TGCGCCAGCACATACTTAGCGGGCCGGAGAGATACGCAGTATTTT; CDR3aa: CASTYLAGRRDTQYF
j_gene: TRBJ2-1; abundance: .; v_gene: TRBV5-1; d_gene: .; CDR3nt: TGCGCCAGCAGCTTGGAAGTTTACAATGAGCAGTTCTTC; CDR3aa: CASSLEVYNEQFF
j_gene: TRBJ2-5; abundance: few; v_gene: TRBV18; d_gene: .; CDR3nt: TGTGCCAGCTCCAGGGGAATCCAAGAGACCCAGTACTTC; CDR3aa: CASSRGIQETQYF
j_gene: TRBJ2-1; abundance: many; v_gene: TRBV24-1; d_gene: TRBD2; CDR3nt: TGTGCCACCAGTGACCCCGGACTAGCGGGGTACAATGAGCAGTTCTTC; CDR3aa: CATSDPGLAGYNEQFF
j_gene: TRBJ2-3; abundance: once; v_gene: TRBV19; d_gene: .; CDR3nt: TGTGCCAGTAACCTCCGGGGAGCGGATACGCAGTATTTT; CDR3aa: CASNLRGADTQYF